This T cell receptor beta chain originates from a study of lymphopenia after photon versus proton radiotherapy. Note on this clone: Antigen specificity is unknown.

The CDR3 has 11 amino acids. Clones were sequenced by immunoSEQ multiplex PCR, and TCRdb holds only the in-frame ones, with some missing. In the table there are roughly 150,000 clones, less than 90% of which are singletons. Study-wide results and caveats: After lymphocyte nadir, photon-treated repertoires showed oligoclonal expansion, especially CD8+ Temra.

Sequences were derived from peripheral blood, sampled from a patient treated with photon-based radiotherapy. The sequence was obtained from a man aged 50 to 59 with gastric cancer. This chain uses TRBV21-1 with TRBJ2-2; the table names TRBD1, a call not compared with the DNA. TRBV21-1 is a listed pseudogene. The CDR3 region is CASKQGGELFF. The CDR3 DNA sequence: TGTGCCAGCAAACAGGGCGGGGAGCTGTTTTTT.